The present T cell receptor (beta chain) was sequenced within a study of cytomegalovirus exposure and HLA in healthy donors. The PCR contained 60 Vbeta and 13 Jbeta primers. This table comes from immunoSEQ multiplex PCR, and its TCRdb copy is limited to in-frame clones, with some not included. The table records some 180,000 clones, over 65% of them present only once. V was cut by 2 bases and J by 3 bases, with 11 bases left in between. This CDR3 is built from 15 residues. Looked up from germline, CDR1 is MNHNY and CDR2 is SVGAGI (reference sequence). Sequencing was done on a sample of PBMCs. The chain combines TRBV6-6 with TRBJ1-5; D call uncertain. This clonotype was obtained from a man between 18 and 29 years old in good health and CMV-seronegative. The CDR3, as DNA: TGTGCCAGCAGTTACCGGGCGGGGTTCAATCAGCCCCAGCATTTT. As protein: CASSYRAGFNQPQHF.